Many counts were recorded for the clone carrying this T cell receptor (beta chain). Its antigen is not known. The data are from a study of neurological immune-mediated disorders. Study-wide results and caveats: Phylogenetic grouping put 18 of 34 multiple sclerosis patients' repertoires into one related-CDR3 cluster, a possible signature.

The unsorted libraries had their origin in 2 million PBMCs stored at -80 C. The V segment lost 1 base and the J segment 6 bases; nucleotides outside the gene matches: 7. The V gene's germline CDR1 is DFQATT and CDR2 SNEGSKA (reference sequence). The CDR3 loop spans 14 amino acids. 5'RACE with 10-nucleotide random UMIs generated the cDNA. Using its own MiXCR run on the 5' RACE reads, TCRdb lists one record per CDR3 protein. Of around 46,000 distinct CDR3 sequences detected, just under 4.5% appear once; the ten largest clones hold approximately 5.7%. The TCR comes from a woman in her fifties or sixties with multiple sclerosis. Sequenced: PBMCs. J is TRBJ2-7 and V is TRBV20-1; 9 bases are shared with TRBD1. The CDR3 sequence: CSARVDRGKGEQYF. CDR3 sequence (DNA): TGCAGTGCTAGAGTGGACAGGGGAAAGGGCGAGCAGTACTTC.